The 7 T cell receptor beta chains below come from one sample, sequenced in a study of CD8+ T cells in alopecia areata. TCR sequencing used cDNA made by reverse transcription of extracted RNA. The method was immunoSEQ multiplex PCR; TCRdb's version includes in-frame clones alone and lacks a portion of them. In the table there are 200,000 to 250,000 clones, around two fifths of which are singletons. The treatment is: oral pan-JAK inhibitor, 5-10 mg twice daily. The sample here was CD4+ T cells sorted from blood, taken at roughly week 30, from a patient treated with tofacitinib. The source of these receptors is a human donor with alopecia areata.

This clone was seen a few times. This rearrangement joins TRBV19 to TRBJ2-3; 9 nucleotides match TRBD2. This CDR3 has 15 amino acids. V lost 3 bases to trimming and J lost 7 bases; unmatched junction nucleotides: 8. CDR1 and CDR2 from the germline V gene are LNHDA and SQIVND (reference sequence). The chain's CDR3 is CASSMERGAKYTQYF. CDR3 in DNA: TGTGCCAGTAGTATGGAGCGGGGGGCTAAATATACGCAGTATTTT.

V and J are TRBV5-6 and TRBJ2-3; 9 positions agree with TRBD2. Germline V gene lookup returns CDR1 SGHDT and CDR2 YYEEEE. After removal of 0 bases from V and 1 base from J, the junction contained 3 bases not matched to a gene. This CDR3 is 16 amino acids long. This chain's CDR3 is CASSLVAGVRTDTQYF. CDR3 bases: TGTGCCAGCAGCTTGGTAGCGGGGGTTCGCACAGATACGCAGTATTTT.

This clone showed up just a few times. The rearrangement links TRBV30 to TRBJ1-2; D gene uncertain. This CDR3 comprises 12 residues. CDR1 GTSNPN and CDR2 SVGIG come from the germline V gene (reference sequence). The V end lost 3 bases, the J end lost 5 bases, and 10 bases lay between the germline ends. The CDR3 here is CAWSQGSYGYTF. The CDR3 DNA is TGTGCCTGGAGCCAAGGATCTTATGGCTACACCTTC.

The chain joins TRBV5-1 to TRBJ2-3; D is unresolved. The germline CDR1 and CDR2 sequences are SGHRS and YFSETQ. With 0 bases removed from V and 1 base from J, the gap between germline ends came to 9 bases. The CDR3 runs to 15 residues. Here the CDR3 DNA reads TGCGCCAGCAGCTTGGCTGGGTTCGGCACAGATACGCAGTATTTT. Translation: CASSLAGFGTDTQYF.

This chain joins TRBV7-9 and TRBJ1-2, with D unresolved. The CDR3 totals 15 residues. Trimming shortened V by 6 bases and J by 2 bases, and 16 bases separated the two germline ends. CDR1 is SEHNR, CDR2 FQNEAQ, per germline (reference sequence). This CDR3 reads CASSTSPVTNYGYTF. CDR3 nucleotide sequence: TGTGCCAGCAGTACGTCTCCCGTAACGAACTATGGCTACACCTTC.

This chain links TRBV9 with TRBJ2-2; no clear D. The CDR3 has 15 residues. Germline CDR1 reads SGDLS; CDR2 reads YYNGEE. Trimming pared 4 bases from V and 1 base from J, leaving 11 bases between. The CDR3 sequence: CASSPLVLNTGELFF. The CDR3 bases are TGTGCCAGCAGCCCCCTCGTGCTGAACACCGGGGAGCTGTTTTTT.

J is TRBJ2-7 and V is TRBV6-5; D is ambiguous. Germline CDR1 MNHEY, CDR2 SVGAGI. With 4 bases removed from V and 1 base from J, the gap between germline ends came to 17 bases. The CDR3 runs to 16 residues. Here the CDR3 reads CASSSAVTPWSYEQYF. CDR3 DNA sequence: TGTGCCAGCAGTTCCGCCGTGACACCCTGGTCCTACGAGCAGTACTTC.